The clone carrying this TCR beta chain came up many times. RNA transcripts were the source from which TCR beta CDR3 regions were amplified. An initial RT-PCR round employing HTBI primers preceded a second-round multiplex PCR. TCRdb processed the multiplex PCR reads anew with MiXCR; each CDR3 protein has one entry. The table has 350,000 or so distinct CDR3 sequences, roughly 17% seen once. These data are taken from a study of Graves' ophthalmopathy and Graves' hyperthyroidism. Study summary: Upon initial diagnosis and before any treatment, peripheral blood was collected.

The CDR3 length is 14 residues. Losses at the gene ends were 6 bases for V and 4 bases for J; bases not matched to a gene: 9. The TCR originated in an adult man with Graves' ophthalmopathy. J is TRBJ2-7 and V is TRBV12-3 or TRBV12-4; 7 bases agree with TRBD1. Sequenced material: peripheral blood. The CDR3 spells CASSPTGIRYEQYF. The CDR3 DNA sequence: TGTGCCAGCAGCCCGACAGGGATCCGATACGAGCAGTACTTC.